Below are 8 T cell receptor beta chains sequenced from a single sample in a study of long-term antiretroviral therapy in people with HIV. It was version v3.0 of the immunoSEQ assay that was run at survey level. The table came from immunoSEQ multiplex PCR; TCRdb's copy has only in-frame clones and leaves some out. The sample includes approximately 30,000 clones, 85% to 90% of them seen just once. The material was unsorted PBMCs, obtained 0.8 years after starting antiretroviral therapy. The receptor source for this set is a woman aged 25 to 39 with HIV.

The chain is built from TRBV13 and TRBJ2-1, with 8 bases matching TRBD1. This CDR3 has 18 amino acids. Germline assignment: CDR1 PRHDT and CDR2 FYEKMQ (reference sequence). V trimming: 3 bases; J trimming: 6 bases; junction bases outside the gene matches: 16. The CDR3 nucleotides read TGTGCCAGCAGCTTCACTCGGACAGGGAGGCAGGCCCCCAATGAGCAGTTCTTC. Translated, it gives CASSFTRTGRQAPNEQFF.

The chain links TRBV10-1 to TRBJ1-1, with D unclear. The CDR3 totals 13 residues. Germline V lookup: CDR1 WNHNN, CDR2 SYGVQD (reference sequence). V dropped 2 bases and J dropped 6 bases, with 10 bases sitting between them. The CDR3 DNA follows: TGCGCCAGCAGTGAGGACGCGAGGGCTGAAGCTTTCTTT. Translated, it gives CASSEDARAEAFF.

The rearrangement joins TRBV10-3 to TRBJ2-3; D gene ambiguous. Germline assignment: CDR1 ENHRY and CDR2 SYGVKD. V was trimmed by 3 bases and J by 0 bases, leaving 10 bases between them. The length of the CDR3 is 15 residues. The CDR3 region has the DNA TGTGCCATCAGTGAAAACCAGATGAGCACAGATACGCAGTATTTT. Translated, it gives CAISENQMSTDTQYF.

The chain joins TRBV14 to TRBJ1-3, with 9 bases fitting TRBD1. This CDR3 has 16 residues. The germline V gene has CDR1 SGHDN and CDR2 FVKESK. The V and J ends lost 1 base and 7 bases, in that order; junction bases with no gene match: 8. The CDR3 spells CASSQGGTGLWNTIYF. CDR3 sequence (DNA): TGTGCCAGCAGCCAAGGGGGGACAGGGTTGTGGAACACCATATATTTT.

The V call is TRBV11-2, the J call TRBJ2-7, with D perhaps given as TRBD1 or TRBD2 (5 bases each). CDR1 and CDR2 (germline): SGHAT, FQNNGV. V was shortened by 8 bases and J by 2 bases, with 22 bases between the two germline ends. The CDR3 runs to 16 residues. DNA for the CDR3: TGTGCCAGCTCCCTACCTACCGGGACCGACCCCTACGAGCAGTACTTC. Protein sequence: CASSLPTGTDPYEQYF.

The DNA for the CDR3 is TGTGCCAGCACTCCCTCGGTGGGGACCTTCTACGAGCAGTACGTC. It encodes CASTPSVGTFYEQYV. The chain couples TRBV5-6 to TRBJ2-7, with D tentatively TRBD1 or TRBD2 (5 bases each). This CDR3 contains 15 residues. Trimming pared 6 bases from V and 3 bases from J, leaving 19 bases between. Looked up from germline, CDR1 is SGHDT and CDR2 is YYEEEE.

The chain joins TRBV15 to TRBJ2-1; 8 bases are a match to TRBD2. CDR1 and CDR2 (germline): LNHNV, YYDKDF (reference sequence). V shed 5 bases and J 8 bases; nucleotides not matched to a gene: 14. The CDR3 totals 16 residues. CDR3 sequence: CATSPGGIAGQYEQFF. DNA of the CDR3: TGTGCCACCAGCCCCGGGGGAATAGCGGGGCAGTATGAGCAGTTCTTC.

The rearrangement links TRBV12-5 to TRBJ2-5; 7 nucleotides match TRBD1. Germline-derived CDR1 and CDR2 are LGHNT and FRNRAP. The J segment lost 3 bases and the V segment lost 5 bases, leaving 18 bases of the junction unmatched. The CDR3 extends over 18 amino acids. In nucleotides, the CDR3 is TGTGCTAGTGGTGGCGACCTCCTACCGGGACAGAGTAAAGAGACCCAGTACTTC. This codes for CASGGDLLPGQSKETQYF.